In this sample, the clone carrying this TCR beta chain turned up once. Germline CDR1 and CDR2: SGDLS and YYNGEE. With 2 bases removed from V and 3 bases from J, the gap between germline ends came to 9 bases. This CDR3 has 14 residues. This sample stems from a study of blood T cell repertoires in COVID-19. About the research overall: PBMCs, B-cell-depleted T cells, or T cells were the source of the cDNA or gDNA that made up the material.

Assay: immunoSEQ multiplex PCR; the TCRdb copy retains only in-frame clones and omits some. The sample yields about 120,000 clones, more than 75% seen once. The receptor was derived from a man aged 35 to 55 with acute or convalescent COVID-19. Sample: peripheral blood. The V call is TRBV9, the J call TRBJ1-5; unclear D gene. The CDR3 DNA reads TGTGCCAGCAGCGTTGGAGGTTACAATCAGCCCCAGCATTTT. Residues: CASSVGGYNQPQHF.